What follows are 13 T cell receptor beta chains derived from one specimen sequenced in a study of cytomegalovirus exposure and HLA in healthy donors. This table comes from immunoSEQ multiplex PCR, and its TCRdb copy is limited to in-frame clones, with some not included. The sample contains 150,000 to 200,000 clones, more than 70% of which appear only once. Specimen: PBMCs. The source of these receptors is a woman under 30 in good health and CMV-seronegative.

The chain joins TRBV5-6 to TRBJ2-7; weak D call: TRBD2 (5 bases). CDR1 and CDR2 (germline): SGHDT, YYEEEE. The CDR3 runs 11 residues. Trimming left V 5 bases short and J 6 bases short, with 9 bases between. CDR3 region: CASRTGSEQYF. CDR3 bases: TGTGCCAGCAGAACGGGATCCGAGCAGTACTTC.

The CDR3 spells CAIRSAGTVNTEAFF. The CDR3 DNA sequence: TGTGCCATCAGAAGCGCCGGGACAGTGAACACTGAAGCTTTCTTT. The chain couples TRBV10-3 to TRBJ1-1, with 7 nucleotides matching TRBD1. CDR3 length: 15 residues. The germline V gene encodes CDR1 ENHRY and CDR2 SYGVKD. The V and J ends lost 6 bases and 0 bases, in that order; junction bases with no gene match: 7.

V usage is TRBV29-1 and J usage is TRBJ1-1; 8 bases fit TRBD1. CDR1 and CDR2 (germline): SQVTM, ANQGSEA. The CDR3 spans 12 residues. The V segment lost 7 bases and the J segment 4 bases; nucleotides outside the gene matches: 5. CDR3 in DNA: TGCAGCGCCAGGACAGGGAGCACTGAAGCTTTCTTT. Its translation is CSARTGSTEAFF.

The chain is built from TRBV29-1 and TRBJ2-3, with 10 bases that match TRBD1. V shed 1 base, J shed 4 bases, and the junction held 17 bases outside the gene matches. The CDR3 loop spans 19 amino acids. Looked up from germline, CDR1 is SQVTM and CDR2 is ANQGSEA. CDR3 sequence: CSVEARDRGAGRAPDTQYF. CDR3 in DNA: TGCAGCGTTGAAGCCCGGGACAGGGGAGCCGGGAGGGCCCCAGATACGCAGTATTTT.

The CDR3 spells CASSLTTGDNEKLFF. CDR3 sequence (DNA): TGCGCCAGCAGCTTAACAACAGGCGATAATGAAAAACTGTTTTTT. The rearrangement joins TRBV5-1 to TRBJ1-4, with D maybe TRBD1 (5 bases). Per germline, CDR1 SGHRS and CDR2 YFSETQ. This CDR3 is built from 15 residues. V lost 2 bases to trimming and J lost 4 bases, with 12 bases between them. The variable domain in full, with the rest retrieved from reference TRBV5-1 and TRBJ1-4, is KAGVTQTPRYLIKTRGQQVTLSCSPISGHRSVSWYQQTPGQGLQFLFEYFSETQRNKGNFPGRFSGRQFSNSRSEMNVSTLELGDSALYLCASSLTTGDNEKLFFGSGTQLSVL.

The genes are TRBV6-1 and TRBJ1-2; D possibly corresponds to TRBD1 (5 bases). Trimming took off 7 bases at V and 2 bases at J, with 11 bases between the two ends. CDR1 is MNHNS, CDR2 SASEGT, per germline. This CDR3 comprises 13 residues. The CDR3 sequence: CASKQGTNYGYTF. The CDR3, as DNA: TGTGCCAGCAAGCAGGGCACAAACTATGGCTACACCTTC.

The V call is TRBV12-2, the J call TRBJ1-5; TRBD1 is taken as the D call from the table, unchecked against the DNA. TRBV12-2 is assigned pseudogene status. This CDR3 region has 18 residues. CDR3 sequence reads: CASRLQLTGPSINQPQHF. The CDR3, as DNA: TGTGCAAGTCGCTTACAACTGACAGGACCTTCAATCAATCAGCCCCAGCATTTT.

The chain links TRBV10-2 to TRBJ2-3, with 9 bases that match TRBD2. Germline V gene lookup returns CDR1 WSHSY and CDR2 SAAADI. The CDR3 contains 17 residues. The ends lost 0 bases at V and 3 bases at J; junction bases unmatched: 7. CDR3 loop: CASSESSGSGGTDTQYF. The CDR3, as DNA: TGCGCCAGCAGTGAGTCTAGCGGGAGCGGCGGTACAGATACGCAGTATTTT.

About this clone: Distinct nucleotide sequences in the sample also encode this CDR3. DNA for the CDR3: TGTGCCAGCAGCGTAGAGGGCAGGGGTGGAACTGAAGCTTTCTTT. Protein sequence: CASSVEGRGGTEAFF. V and J are TRBV9 and TRBJ1-1, with a weak D call TRBD1 (6 bases). V shed 0 bases and J shed 5 bases, with 14 bases lying between them. This CDR3 region has 15 residues. The germline gives CDR1 SGDLS, CDR2 YYNGEE.

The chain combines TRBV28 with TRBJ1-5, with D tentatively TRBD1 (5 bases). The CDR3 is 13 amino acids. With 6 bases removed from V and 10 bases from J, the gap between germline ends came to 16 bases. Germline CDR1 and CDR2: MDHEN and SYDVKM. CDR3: CASREGLFLPQHF. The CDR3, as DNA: TGTGCCAGCAGGGAGGGACTTTTTTTACCCCAGCATTTT.

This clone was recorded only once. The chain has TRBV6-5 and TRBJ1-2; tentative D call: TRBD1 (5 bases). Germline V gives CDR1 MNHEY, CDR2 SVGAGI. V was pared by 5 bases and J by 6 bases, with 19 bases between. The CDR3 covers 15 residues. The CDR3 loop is CASSRGMGLQDGYTF. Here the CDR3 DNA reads TGTGCCAGCAGTCGAGGAATGGGACTCCAGGATGGCTACACCTTC.

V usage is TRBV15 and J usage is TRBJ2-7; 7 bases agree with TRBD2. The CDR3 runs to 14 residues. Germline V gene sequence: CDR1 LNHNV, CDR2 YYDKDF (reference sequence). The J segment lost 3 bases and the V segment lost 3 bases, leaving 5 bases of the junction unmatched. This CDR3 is CATSRAGDYYEQYF. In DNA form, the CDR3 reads TGTGCCACCAGCAGGGCGGGGGACTACTACGAGCAGTACTTC.

The chain's CDR3 is CASSLTSGGSTDTQYF. CDR3 coding DNA: TGTGCCAGCAGCCTTACTAGCGGGGGCAGCACAGATACGCAGTATTTT. The chain recombines TRBV7-3 with TRBJ2-3; 11 bases are shared with TRBD2. Trimming at V came to 5 bases and at J to 0 bases, leaving 4 bases not matched to a gene. The CDR3 length is 16 residues. Germline-derived CDR1 and CDR2 are SGHTA and FQGTGA.